This entry concerns a single T cell receptor (beta chain). This clone is deemed large (0.1 to 1%). No cognate antigen has been identified for it. Per-base quality was not reported, and no clone a single base away is much larger than it. CDR1 and CDR2 are drawn from the germline V gene: MDHEN, SYDVKM. At the junction V is shortened by 7 bases and J by 5 bases, with 6 bases in between. Inclusive of the bounding cysteine and phenylalanine, the CDR3 is 10 residues long. Only CDR3 DNA remains: 30 bases, in frame from the first base. Genomic DNA was used for TRB sequencing, which was performed with the immunoSEQ assay at survey resolution or with the hsTCRB kit. Concerning the study's data processing: Initial read processing used immunoSEQ software, and repertoire analyses used the LymphoSeq R package. For each TRB dataset, clonality was calculated as 1 minus normalized Shannon entropy, and the Gini coefficient was computed as well. To infer phenotypes in unsorted samples, TRB sequences from sorted subsets of the recipient or donor were mapped onto unsorted samples from the same recipient. This is the immuneACCESS table as TCRdb keeps it, with only in-frame sequences that have V and J called. A part of the clones is gone; compared with another copy, unresolved V genes explain less than half, and the rest is unexplained. D and trimming come from the DNA, and the V and J calls and clone size come from that table. This sample includes roughly 2,600 clones, and none of them was observed just once. The ten largest account for about a third of the sample.

In the paper's terms, the treatment or condition label means: high-dose cyclophosphamide on days +3 and +4 as single-agent GVHD prophylaxis. For conditioning, the PTCy patients got busulfan and fludarabine, then a related or unrelated marrow graft, followed by cyclophosphamide on days +3 and +4. PTCy-treated patients were drawn from a prospective multi-institutional clinical trial. Mononuclear cells from peripheral blood and bone marrow were separated by Ficoll-Hypaque density centrifugation and then cryopreserved. The entry originates in a study of T cells after posttransplantation cyclophosphamide (dated by TCRdb to the mid-2010s). About the study as a whole: Using TRB sequencing, the study followed how the T cell repertoire reconstituted after myeloablative bone marrow transplantation in which posttransplantation cyclophosphamide served as GVHD prophylaxis. Antigen receptor sequencing covered samples from 35 PTCy-treated patients and 16 of their related bone marrow donors. Blood from all 35 or so PTCy patients who had 1-year posttransplant specimens underwent TRB sequencing. Up to 3 additional blood samples from 2 to 5.2 years after transplant were also TRB-sequenced in 3 patients, as was pretransplant blood from a handful of patients. Because TRA and TRB clonality correlated tightly in roughly 10 samples, the subsequent TCR analyses were limited to TRB only. Public TRB sequences were queried against a database of over 3,600 sequences associated with responses to pathogens, tumor antigens, self-antigens and alloantigens.

Study-wide findings and limitations: Across the roughly 40 patients, TRB clonality was highly associated with recipient CMV seropositivity and CMV reactivation, and diversity with PTCy was similar to that in the CNI/methotrexate controls. At 1-2 months, donor-recipient similarity was low but rose over the first year, and the later blood repertoires were often dominated by donor CD8+ memory clones. The TRB repertoires of T cells infiltrating skin or GI tract showed only limited overlap with the TRB repertoires of T cells in blood.

Specimen: PBMCs, collected after allogeneic stem cell transplant with posttransplant cyclophosphamide. The chain is assembled from TRBV28 and TRBJ2-7; perhaps TRBD2 is the D gene, with 5 bases matching. The TCR originated in a female patient aged 50 to 65 who received an allogeneic stem cell transplant from a related donor, was CMV-positive, and had no GVHD. Following transplantation, part of the T cell population may be supplied by the graft donor rather than the patient. The sequence in DNA is TGTGCCAGCACCGGGGACGAGCAGTACTTC. Translation gives CASTGDEQYF.